These 23 T cell receptor beta chains were all obtained from the same sample, sequenced in a study of T cells expressing NK-cell markers. TCRdb reprocessed the 5' RACE reads and reports one entry per CDR3 protein, with no DNA. Recorded for this sample: under 600,000 distinct CDR3 sequences. The sequencing sample was made of blood T cells: a sorted CD56 or NKG2C T cell subset, CD4+ or CD8+ T cells, or bulk PBMC T cells (not recorded which). The receptors shown here come from a woman between 50 and 59 years old in good health.

The chain couples TRBV15 to TRBJ1-3. Germline values: CDR1 LNHNV, CDR2 YYDKDF (reference sequence). The CDR3 sequence is 17 residues long. The CDR3 is CATSSFAGPSSGNTIYF. The variable domain in full, with the rest retrieved from reference TRBV15 and TRBJ1-3, is DAMVIQNPRYQVTQFGKPVTLSCSQTLNHNVMYWYQQKSSQAPKLLFHYYDKDFNNEADTPDNFQSRRPNTSFCFLDIRSPGLGDTAMYLCATSSFAGPSSGNTIYFGEGSWLTVV.

V usage is TRBV5-1 and J usage is TRBJ2-1. Germline loops: CDR1 SGHRS, CDR2 YFSETQ. The CDR3 spans 14 residues. Here the CDR3 reads CASSLTSASNEQFF.

The chain is built from TRBV27 and TRBJ1-4. CDR1 MNHEY and CDR2 SMNVEV come from the germline V gene (reference sequence). CDR3 length: 18 amino acids. The CDR3: CASSFGGSRLATNEKLFF.

V and J are TRBV2 and TRBJ2-3; checking the TCRdb D call of TRBD2 is not possible without DNA. Looked up from germline, CDR1 is SNHLY and CDR2 is FYNNEI. This CDR3 is 13 amino acids long. This CDR3 is CATGEERTDTQYF. Supplemented by reference TRBV2 and TRBJ2-3, the full variable domain reads EPEVTQTPSHQVTQMGQEVILRCVPISNHLYFYWYRQILGQKVEFLVSFYNNEISEKSEIFDDQFSVERPDGSNFTLKIRSTKLEDSAMYFCATGEERTDTQYFGPGTRLTVL.

V gene TRBV5-6 combines with J gene TRBJ2-7; TCRdb gives TRBD2 as the D gene, but with no DNA this cannot be confirmed. CDR1 and CDR2 (germline): SGHDT, YYEEEE. The length of the CDR3 is 15 residues. CDR3 residues: CASRKTGTSPYEQYF.

CDR3 in amino acids: CASSLVGLAGGTSTDTQYF. V is TRBV12-3 or TRBV12-4 and J is TRBJ2-3; TCRdb indicates TRBD2, and absent DNA this call remains unverified. This CDR3 comprises 19 residues.

The chain joins TRBV15 to TRBJ2-7; TCRdb indicates TRBD2, and absent DNA this call remains unverified. Germline-derived CDR1 and CDR2 are LNHNV and YYDKDF (reference sequence). CDR3 size: 20 residues. The CDR3 loop reads CATSRTLKASGPSPYDEQYF.

The chain has TRBV27 and TRBJ1-4; TCRdb selects TRBD1, and the lack of DNA leaves this call unchecked. The CDR3 spans 12 residues. Germline assignment: CDR1 MNHEY and CDR2 SMNVEV (reference sequence). CDR3 region: CASSDSGRKLFF.

The V call is TRBV3-1, the J call TRBJ1-4. The CDR3 is 12 residues long. The germline CDR1 and CDR2 sequences are LGHDT and YNNKEL (reference sequence). The CDR3 region is CASSRMNEKLFF.

V usage is TRBV6-6 and J usage is TRBJ1-5. The CDR3 contains 15 residues. Germline CDR1 MNHNY, CDR2 SVGAGI (reference sequence). CDR3 residues: CASSSTGALGEPQHF.

The chain uses TRBV4-1 and TRBJ2-3. Looked up from germline, CDR1 is MGHRA and CDR2 is YSYEKL. The length of the CDR3 is 13 residues. The CDR3 region is CASAVTTGDTQYF.

This chain uses TRBV27 with TRBJ2-3; the TRBD2 assignment by TCRdb is unverifiable without DNA. Germline lookup yields CDR1 MNHEY and CDR2 SMNVEV (reference sequence). This CDR3 contains 19 residues. The CDR3 loop is CASSSPSGTSGRVTDTQYF.

The rearrangement joins TRBV6-5 to TRBJ1-2; TCRdb gives TRBD1 as the D gene, but with no DNA this cannot be confirmed. Germline loops: CDR1 MNHEY, CDR2 SVGAGI. This CDR3 is built from 14 residues. The CDR3 reads CASRNPGQGYGYTF.

This rearrangement joins TRBV11-3 to TRBJ2-2; the D call of TRBD1 rests on TCRdb alone, since no DNA is present to check it. The CDR3 contains 14 residues. In germline, CDR1 is SGHNT, CDR2 YENEEA. CDR3 loop: CASVSPSNTGELFF.

J is TRBJ2-3 and V is TRBV20-1; TCRdb selects TRBD1, and the lack of DNA leaves this call unchecked. This CDR3 is 16 amino acids long. Germline lookup yields CDR1 DFQATT and CDR2 SNEGSKA (reference sequence). CDR3 amino acids: CSAREPGTPSTDTQYF.

The rearrangement uses TRBV3-1 and TRBJ2-2; TCRdb's D call, TRBD1, is unchecked because there is no DNA. Germline CDR1 is LGHDT and CDR2 is YNNKEL (reference sequence). The CDR3 spans 16 residues. CDR3 residues: CASSPPKVLGTGELFF.

The gene calls are TRBV15 and TRBJ2-1; the D gene TCRdb calls, TRBD2, cannot be checked with no DNA. Germline CDR1 LNHNV, CDR2 YYDKDF (reference sequence). This CDR3 is built from 16 residues. CDR3 loop: CATSRGGRGPYNEQFF.

The chain joins TRBV20-1 to TRBJ2-2; TCRdb indicates TRBD2, and absent DNA this call remains unverified. CDR1 and CDR2 from the germline V gene are DFQATT and SNEGSKA (reference sequence). The CDR3 loop spans 14 amino acids. CDR3: CSARVLAGAGELFF.

The chain employs TRBV29-1 and TRBJ1-1; TCRdb proposes TRBD1, but this gene call is untestable without DNA. Germline-derived CDR1 and CDR2 are SQVTM and ANQGSEA. The CDR3 sequence is 12 residues long. The CDR3 spells CSVARGGTEAFF.

The chain recombines TRBV4-1 with TRBJ1-1; TCRdb reports TRBD1, a call that lacks DNA to check it against. The germline gives CDR1 MGHRA, CDR2 YSYEKL. CDR3 size: 13 residues. The CDR3 reads CASTSGSYTEAFF.

CDR3 region: CASSTGSIGAETQYF. This chain links TRBV19 with TRBJ2-5; TCRdb's D call of TRBD1 is untestable without DNA. The CDR3 has 15 residues. The V gene's germline CDR1 is LNHDA and CDR2 SQIVND (reference sequence).

V usage is TRBV24-1 and J usage is TRBJ2-1. The CDR3 consists of 12 residues. Looked up from germline, CDR1 is KGHDR and CDR2 is SFDVKD. CDR3 sequence reads: CATSDLAGEQFF.

The chain couples TRBV10-3 to TRBJ1-5; TCRdb's assignment of TRBD1 cannot be checked, as there is no DNA. CDR1 ENHRY and CDR2 SYGVKD come from the germline V gene. There are 15 residues in the CDR3. The CDR3 here is CAISEGGGSNQPQHF.